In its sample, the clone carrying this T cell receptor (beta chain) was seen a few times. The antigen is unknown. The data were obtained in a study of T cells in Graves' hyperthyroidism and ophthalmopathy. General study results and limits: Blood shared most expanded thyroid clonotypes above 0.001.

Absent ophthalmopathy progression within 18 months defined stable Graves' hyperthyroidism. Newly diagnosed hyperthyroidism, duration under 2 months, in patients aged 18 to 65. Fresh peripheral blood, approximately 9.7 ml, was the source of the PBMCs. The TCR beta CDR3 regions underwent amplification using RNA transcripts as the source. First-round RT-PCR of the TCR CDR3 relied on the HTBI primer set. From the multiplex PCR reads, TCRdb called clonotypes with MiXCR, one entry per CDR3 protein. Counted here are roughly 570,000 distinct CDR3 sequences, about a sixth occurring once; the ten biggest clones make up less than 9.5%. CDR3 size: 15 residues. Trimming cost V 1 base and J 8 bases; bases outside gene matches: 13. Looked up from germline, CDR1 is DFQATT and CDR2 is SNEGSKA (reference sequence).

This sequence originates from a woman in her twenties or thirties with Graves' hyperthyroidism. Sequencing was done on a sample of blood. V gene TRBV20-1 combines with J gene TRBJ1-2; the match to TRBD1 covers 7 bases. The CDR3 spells CSARVVRGEFAGYTF. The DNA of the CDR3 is TGCAGTGCTAGAGTCGTCAGGGGGGAATTTGCAGGCTACACCTTC.